Listed below are T cell receptor beta chains from one sample, sequenced in a study of CD8 T cells in ankylosing spondylitis. TCRdb passed the 5' RACE reads through MiXCR, listing each CDR3 protein once. The sample carries hundreds of thousands of distinct CDR3 sequences, 32% recorded once. The specimen sequenced was blood, either unsorted or a sorted T cell fraction (not recorded which). These receptors all come from a male donor with ankylosing spondylitis or in good health (not recorded which). Each CDR3 is given with its conserved first and last residue. A D gene is named only where the DNA matches it firmly. Only part of the rows carry a size: once, few, many, or a class if the clone is expanded.

v_call,d_call,j_call,clone_size,cdr3_nt,cdr3_aa
TRBV12-3/TRBV12-4,.,TRBJ1-2,.,TGTGCCAGCAGTTTAGCCCGGGTCAATGGCTACACCTTC,CASSLARVNGYTF
TRBV5-8,.,TRBJ2-1,few,TGTGCCAGCAGCCCGGGTCGACGGACCCATGAGCAGTTCTTC,CASSPGRRTHEQFF
TRBV29-1,.,TRBJ2-5,few,TGCAGCGTTGAAGATCCCCAGGTCAAGGCCCAGTACTTC,CSVEDPQVKAQYF
TRBV27,TRBD2,TRBJ2-3,.,TGTGCCAGCAGTCCTTTCGCGGTCGGCAAGCGGGGGGGCACAGATACGCAGTATTTT,CASSPFAVGKRGGTDTQYF
TRBV10-3,.,TRBJ2-1,many,TGTGCCATCAGTCTCGCCGGTGAGCAGTTCTTC,CAISLAGEQFF
TRBV20-1,.,TRBJ1-5,few,TGCAGTGCTAGTGACGAGCAGGGTCAGCCCCAGCATTTT,CSASDEQGQPQHF
TRBV20-1,.,TRBJ1-5,.,TGCAGTGCCCCCTACCGGCGGACTAATCAGCCCCAGCATTTT,CSAPYRRTNQPQHF
TRBV20-1,TRBD1,TRBJ2-3,many,TGCAGTGGAACAGGGGAGACAGATACGCAGTATTTT,CSGTGETDTQYF
TRBV5-5,.,TRBJ1-4,few,TGTGCCAGCAGCTTGCATACAGGGATTGGGGAAAAACTGTTTTTT,CASSLHTGIGEKLFF
TRBV6-1,TRBD2,TRBJ2-7,.,TGTGCCAGCAGGACGACTAGCGGGGGTCGTTACGAGCAGTACTTC,CASRTTSGGRYEQYF
TRBV20-1,.,TRBJ1-1,.,TGCAGTGCTAGGTGGCGGGGCCGCATTGAAGCTTTCTTT,CSARWRGRIEAFF
TRBV20-1,TRBD2,TRBJ2-2,.,TGCAGTGCTAGTTTTTTACAGCGGGGTGACACCGGGGAGCTGTTTTTT,CSASFLQRGDTGELFF
TRBV5-5,.,TRBJ1-1,few,TGTGCCAGCAGCTTGCCCCAGGGGTTCACTGAAGCTTTCTTT,CASSLPQGFTEAFF
TRBV27,.,TRBJ1-6,few,TGTGCCAGCAGTTTATATCCCCACGGGGCGGGTTCACCCCTCCACTTT,CASSLYPHGAGSPLHF
TRBV29-1,.,TRBJ2-7,.,TGCAGCATATTAAGACAGGCAGACGAGCAGTACTTC,CSILRQADEQYF
TRBV20-1,TRBD2,TRBJ2-5,few,TGCAGTGCTAGAGATAGCGGGGGGGGGCAAGAGACCCAGTACTTC,CSARDSGGGQETQYF
TRBV30,TRBD1,TRBJ2-5,.,TGTGCTACAGGGGATGAGACCCAGTACTTC,CATGDETQYF
TRBV4-1,.,TRBJ1-1,.,TGCGCCAGCAGCCAAAGTTCGGTCAACACTGAAGCTTTCTTT,CASSQSSVNTEAFF
TRBV20-1,TRBD1,TRBJ2-7,.,TGCAGTGCTAGAGACCTAGGGACAGGCTTATACGAGCAGTACTTC,CSARDLGTGLYEQYF
TRBV5-1,TRBD2,TRBJ2-7,.,TGCGCCAGCAGCGTCGGGACTAGCGGATCCTACGAGCAGTACTTC,CASSVGTSGSYEQYF
TRBV20-1,.,TRBJ2-2,once,TGCAGTGCCCTGACTATTACCGGGGAGCTGTTTTTT,CSALTITGELFF
TRBV12-3/TRBV12-4,.,TRBJ2-7,.,TGTGCCAGCAGTCTGCGACGCCCATCAGGGTCCCACGAGCAGTACTTC,CASSLRRPSGSHEQYF
TRBV20-1,.,TRBJ2-7,few,TGCAGTTCCGAGCCCCCGGCATTTACTACTCGGGAGCAGTACTTC,CSSEPPAFTTREQYF
TRBV20-1,.,TRBJ1-1,few,TGCAGTGCTAGTAATACGGAGAACACTGAAGCTTTCTTT,CSASNTENTEAFF
TRBV9,.,TRBJ2-1,.,TGTGCCAGCAGCGTTGGCTACAATGATTACAATGAGCAGTTCTTC,CASSVGYNDYNEQFF
TRBV5-1,.,TRBJ2-1,.,TGCGCCAGCAGCTTGGCTGGGGGCTCGCCTACCTACAATGAGCAGTTCTTC,CASSLAGGSPTYNEQFF
TRBV20-1,.,TRBJ2-3,few,TGCAGTGCTAGAGAGGGAAGGGTGCAGTATTTT,CSAREGRVQYF
TRBV6-2/TRBV6-3,TRBD1,TRBJ2-5,few,TGTGCCAGCAGTCCGGACAGGACCCAAGAGACCCAGTACTTC,CASSPDRTQETQYF
TRBV29-1,.,TRBJ2-3,many,TGCAGCGTTGCCACCTACACAGATACGCAGTATTTT,CSVATYTDTQYF
TRBV20-1,TRBD1,TRBJ2-3,.,TGCAGTGCGGCCCGGGGGACAGGGAGCGAAGATACGCAGTATTTT,CSAARGTGSEDTQYF
TRBV12-3/TRBV12-4,TRBD1,TRBJ2-1,.,TGTGCCAGCAGGGGCCCAGCGACAGGGGGGGGCAATGAGCAGTTCTTC,CASRGPATGGGNEQFF
TRBV12-3/TRBV12-4,TRBD1,TRBJ2-7,.,TGTGCCAGCAGTTTATTCGGAGGGCGGGGACAGGGGGCTGGCCGAATCTTC,CASSLFGGRGQGAGRIF
TRBV12-3/TRBV12-4,TRBD1,TRBJ2-2,few,TGTGCCAGCAGTTCACGGGACAGCGCGAACACCGGGGAGCTGTTTTTT,CASSSRDSANTGELFF
TRBV7-9,TRBD2,TRBJ2-7,.,TGTGCCAGCAGCTGGGGGGGTCGTTACGAGCAGTACTTC,CASSWGGRYEQYF
TRBV7-6,.,TRBJ1-3,.,TGTGCCAGCAGCCCTAAGGGAGGGAAGGACACCATATATTTT,CASSPKGGKDTIYF